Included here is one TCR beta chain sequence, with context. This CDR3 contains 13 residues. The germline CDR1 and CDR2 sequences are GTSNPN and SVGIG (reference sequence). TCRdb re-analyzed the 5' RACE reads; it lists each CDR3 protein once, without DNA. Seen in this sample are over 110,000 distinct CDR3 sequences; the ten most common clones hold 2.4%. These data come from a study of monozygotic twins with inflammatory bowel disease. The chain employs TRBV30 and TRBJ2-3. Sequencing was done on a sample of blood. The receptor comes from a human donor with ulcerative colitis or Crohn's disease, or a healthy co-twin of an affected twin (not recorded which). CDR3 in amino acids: CAWSMGMPDTQYF.